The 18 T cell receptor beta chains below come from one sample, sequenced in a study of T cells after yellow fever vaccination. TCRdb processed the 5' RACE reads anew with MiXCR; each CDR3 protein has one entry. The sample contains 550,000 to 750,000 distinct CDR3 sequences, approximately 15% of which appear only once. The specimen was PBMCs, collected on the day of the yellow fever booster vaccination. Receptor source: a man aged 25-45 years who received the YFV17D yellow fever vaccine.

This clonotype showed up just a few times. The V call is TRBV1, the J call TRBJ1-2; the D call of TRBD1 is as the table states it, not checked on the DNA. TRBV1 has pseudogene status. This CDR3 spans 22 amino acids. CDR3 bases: TGCACCAGCAGCCAAGAGCGGAGAAGCGACAGGGCACCGGGTGGCCTTATCTATGGCTACACCTTC. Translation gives CTSSQERRSDRAPGGLIYGYTF.

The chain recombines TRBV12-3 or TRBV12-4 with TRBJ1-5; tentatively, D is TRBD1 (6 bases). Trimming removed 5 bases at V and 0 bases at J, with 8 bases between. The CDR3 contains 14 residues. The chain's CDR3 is CASSQTGSNQPQHF. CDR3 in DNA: TGTGCCAGCAGTCAGACAGGTAGCAATCAGCCCCAGCATTTT.

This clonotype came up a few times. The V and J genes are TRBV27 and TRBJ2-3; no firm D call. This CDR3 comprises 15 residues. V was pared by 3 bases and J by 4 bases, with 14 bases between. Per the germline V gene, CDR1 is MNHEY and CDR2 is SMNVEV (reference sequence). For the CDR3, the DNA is TGTGCCAGCAGTTTTGGCCAGGAGATGGCAGATACGCAGTATTTT. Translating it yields CASSFGQEMADTQYF.

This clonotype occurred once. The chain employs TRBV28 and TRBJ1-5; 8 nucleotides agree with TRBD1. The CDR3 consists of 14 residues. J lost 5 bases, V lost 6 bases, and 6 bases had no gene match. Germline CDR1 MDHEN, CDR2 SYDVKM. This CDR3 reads CASRKDRADQPQHF. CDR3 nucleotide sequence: TGTGCCAGCAGAAAGGACAGGGCGGATCAGCCCCAGCATTTT.

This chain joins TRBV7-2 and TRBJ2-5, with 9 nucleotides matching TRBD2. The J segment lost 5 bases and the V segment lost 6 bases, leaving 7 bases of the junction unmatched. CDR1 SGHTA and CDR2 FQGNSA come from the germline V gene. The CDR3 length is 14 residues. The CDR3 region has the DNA TGTGCCAGCAGGAGTAGCGGGAGTGGGGAGACCCAGTACTTC. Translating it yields CASRSSGSGETQYF.

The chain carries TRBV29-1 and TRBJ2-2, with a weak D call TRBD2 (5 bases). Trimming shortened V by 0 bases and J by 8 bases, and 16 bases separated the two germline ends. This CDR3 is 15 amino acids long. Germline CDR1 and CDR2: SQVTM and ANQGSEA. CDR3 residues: CSVEDTGVTYGELFF. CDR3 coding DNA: TGCAGCGTTGAAGACACCGGGGTCACCTATGGGGAGCTGTTTTTT.

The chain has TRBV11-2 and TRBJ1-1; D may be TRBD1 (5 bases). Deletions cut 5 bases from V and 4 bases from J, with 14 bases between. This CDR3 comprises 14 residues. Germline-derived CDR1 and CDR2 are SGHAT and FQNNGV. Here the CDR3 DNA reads TGTGCCAGCAGCCCAGGGATGGGGTCCACTGAAGCTTTCTTT. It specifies CASSPGMGSTEAFF.

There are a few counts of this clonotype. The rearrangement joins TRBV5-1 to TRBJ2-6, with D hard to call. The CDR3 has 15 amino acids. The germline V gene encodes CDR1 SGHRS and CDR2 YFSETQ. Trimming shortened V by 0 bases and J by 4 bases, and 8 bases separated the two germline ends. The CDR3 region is CASSLEGFGANVLTF. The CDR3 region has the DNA TGCGCCAGCAGCTTGGAAGGGTTCGGGGCCAACGTCCTGACTTTC.

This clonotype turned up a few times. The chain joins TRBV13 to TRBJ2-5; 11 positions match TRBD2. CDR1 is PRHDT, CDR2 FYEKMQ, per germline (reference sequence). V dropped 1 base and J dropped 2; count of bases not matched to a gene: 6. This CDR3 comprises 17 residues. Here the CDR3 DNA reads TGTGCCAGCAGCTTAGTGGGACTAGCGGCAGCACAAGAGACCCAGTACTTC. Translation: CASSLVGLAAAQETQYF. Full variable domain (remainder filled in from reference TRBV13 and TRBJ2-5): AAGVIQSPRHLIKEKRETATLKCYPIPRHDTVYWYQQGPGQDPQFLISFYEKMQSDKGSIPDRFSAQQFSDYHSELNMSSLELGDSALYFCASSLVGLAAAQETQYFGPGTRLLVL.

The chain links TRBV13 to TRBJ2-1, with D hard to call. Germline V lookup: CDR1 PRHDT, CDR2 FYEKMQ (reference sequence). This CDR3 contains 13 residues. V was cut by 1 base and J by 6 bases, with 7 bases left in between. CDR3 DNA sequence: TGTGCCAGCAGCTTAGTGGGATTCAATGAGCAGTTCTTC. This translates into CASSLVGFNEQFF.

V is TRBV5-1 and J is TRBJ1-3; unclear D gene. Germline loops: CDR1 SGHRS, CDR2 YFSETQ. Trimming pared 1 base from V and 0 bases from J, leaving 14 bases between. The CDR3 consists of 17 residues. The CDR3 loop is CASSLTYLAVSGNTIYF. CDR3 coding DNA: TGCGCCAGCAGCTTGACTTATTTGGCGGTCTCTGGAAACACCATATATTTT.

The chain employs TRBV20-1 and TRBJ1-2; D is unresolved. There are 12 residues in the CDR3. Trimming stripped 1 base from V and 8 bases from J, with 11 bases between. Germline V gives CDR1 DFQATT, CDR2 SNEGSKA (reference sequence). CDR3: CSARAMGGGYTF. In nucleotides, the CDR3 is TGCAGTGCTAGAGCGATGGGAGGCGGCTACACCTTC.

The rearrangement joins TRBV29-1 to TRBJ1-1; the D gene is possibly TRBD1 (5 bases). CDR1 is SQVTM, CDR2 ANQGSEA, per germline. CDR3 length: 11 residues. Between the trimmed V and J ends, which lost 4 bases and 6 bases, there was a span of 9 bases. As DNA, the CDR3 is TGCAGCGTTGCGGGGGGACCTGAAGCTTTCTTT. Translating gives CSVAGGPEAFF.

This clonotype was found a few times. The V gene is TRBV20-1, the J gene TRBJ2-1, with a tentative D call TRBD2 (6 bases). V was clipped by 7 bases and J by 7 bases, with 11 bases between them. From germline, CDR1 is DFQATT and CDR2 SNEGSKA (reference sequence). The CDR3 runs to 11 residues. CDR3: CSGEGLNEQFF. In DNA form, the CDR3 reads TGCAGTGGTGAGGGACTGAATGAGCAGTTCTTC.

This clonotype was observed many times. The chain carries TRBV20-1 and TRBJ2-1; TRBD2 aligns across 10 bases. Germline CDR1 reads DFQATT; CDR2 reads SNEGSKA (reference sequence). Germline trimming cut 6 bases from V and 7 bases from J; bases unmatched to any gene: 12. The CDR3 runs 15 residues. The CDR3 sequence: CSAGELAGVVNEQFF. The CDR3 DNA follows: TGCAGTGCCGGGGAGCTAGCGGGAGTGGTTAATGAGCAGTTCTTC.

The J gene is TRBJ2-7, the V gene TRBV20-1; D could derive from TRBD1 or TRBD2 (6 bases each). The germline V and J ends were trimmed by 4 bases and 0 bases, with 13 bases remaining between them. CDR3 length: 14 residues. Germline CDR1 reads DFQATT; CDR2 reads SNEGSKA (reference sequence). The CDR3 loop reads CSAISGGGSYEQYF. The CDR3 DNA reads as TGCAGTGCTATCTCAGGAGGGGGCTCCTACGAGCAGTACTTC.

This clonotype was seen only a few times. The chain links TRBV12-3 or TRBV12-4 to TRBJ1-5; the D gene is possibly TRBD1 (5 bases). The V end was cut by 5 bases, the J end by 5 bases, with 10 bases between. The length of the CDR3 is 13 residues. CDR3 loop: CASSPGPYQPQHF. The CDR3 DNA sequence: TGTGCCAGCAGTCCGGGACCTTATCAGCCCCAGCATTTT.

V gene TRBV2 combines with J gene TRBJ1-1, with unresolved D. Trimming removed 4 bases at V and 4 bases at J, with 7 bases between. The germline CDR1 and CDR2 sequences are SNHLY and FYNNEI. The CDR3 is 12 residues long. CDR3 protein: CASSAWFTEAFF. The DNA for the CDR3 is TGTGCCAGCAGTGCGTGGTTCACTGAAGCTTTCTTT.